This T cell receptor beta chain was captured in a study of cytomegalovirus exposure and HLA in healthy donors. Across the study: About 85 million unique TCR sequences came from HLA-typed donors in an early release.

Regarding the study as a whole: Associated with HLA alleles at 0.05 false discovery rate in a later analysis were over 15,000 TCR beta sequences. Presence/absence results assume similar sequencing depth per donor, which may not hold.

The CDR3 runs to 12 residues. From germline, CDR1 is SGDLS and CDR2 YYNGEE. V shed 4 bases and J shed 8 bases, with 10 bases lying between them. Regarding donors, all were healthy bone marrow donors. The primer mix had 60 Vbeta and 13 Jbeta primers. The repertoire was sequenced with immunoSEQ multiplex PCR; TCRdb's copy has only in-frame clones and lacks some. The data contain approximately 81,000 clones, more than 60% of them singletons. In regard to this clone: Antigen specificity is unknown.

The sequencing input was PBMCs. The chain employs TRBV9 and TRBJ2-1; a possible D gene is TRBD2 (5 bases). The TCR originated in a man between 50 and 59 years old in good health and CMV-seropositive. The CDR3 sequence: CASSPRVDEQFF. In DNA form, the CDR3 reads TGTGCCAGCAGCCCGCGGGTCGATGAGCAGTTCTTC.